One sample yielded the 15 T cell receptor beta chains listed below, sequenced in a study of blood T cell repertoires in COVID-19 (dated by TCRdb to 2018 to 2021). Receptor libraries were prepared by the immunoSEQ multiplex PCR assay. The clones in this table, taken by TCRdb from immuneACCESS, are in-frame only. Not every clone is retained; where verified, under half of the shortfall comes from an unresolved V gene, and the cause of the rest is unknown. Present in this sample are around 300,000 clones, approximately 87% of which were seen just once. The ten most abundant clones make up approximately 5% of the sample. Input material: PBMCs or T cells enriched from blood (not recorded which). Every receptor here comes from a woman aged 25-40 years who had recovered from COVID-19.

The chain combines TRBV9 with TRBJ2-1, with D tentatively TRBD2 (6 bases). The germline V gene has CDR1 SGDLS and CDR2 YYNGEE. The CDR3 consists of 14 residues. V shed 2 bases and J shed 6 bases, with 12 bases lying between them. The CDR3 nucleotides read TGTGCCAGCAGCGTTTATGAACTAGCCAATGAGCAGTTCTTC. It is translated as CASSVYELANEQFF.

The rearrangement uses TRBV5-1 and TRBJ2-1; D is possibly TRBD2 (6 bases). V shed 3 bases and J shed 8 bases, with 18 bases lying between them. The germline V gene has CDR1 SGHRS and CDR2 YFSETQ. CDR3 length equals 15 residues. In DNA, the CDR3 is TGCGCCAGCAGCTCCACGAACCCCTGGGGGGATGAGCAGTTCTTC. Translation gives CASSSTNPWGDEQFF. Using reference TRBV5-1 and TRBJ2-1 for the parts outside the CDR3, the full variable domain is KAGVTQTPRYLIKTRGQQVTLSCSPISGHRSVSWYQQTPGQGLQFLFEYFSETQRNKGNFPGRFSGRQFSNSRSEMNVSTLELGDSALYLCASSSTNPWGDEQFFGPGTRLTVL.

The chain is built from TRBV6-2 or TRBV6-3 and TRBJ2-5, with a possible D match to TRBD2 (5 bases). With 3 bases removed from V and 5 bases from J, the gap between germline ends came to 10 bases. Per germline, CDR1 MNHEY and CDR2 SVGEGT. The CDR3 covers 13 residues. The DNA for the CDR3 is TGTGCCAGCAGTTATTACGGGGTGGAGACCCAGTACTTC. This sequence encodes CASSYYGVETQYF.

The chain has TRBV5-4 and TRBJ2-3; no clear D gene. V was trimmed by 0 bases and J by 4 bases, leaving 6 bases between them. The CDR3 covers 13 residues. Germline CDR1 and CDR2: SGHNT and YYREEE (reference sequence). In nucleotides, the CDR3 is TGTGCCAGCAGCTTGGCCTTTCCAGATACGCAGTATTTT. Its protein is CASSLAFPDTQYF.

V gene TRBV5-1 combines with J gene TRBJ2-1, with TRBD2 identical over 12 bases. CDR3 size: 16 residues. The V and J ends lost 3 bases and 7 bases, in that order; junction bases with no gene match: 8. From germline, CDR1 is SGHRS and CDR2 YFSETQ. The CDR3 reads CASSSTSGGPGNEQFF. The CDR3 DNA is TGCGCCAGCAGCTCGACTAGCGGGGGTCCGGGGAATGAGCAGTTCTTC.

The CDR3 DNA reads as TGTGCCAGCAGCTTAGGGCCGGGACAGGGGGCTTATAGCAATCAGCCCCAGCATTTT. Amino acid sequence: CASSLGPGQGAYSNQPQHF. This chain connects TRBV11-2 to TRBJ1-5; 12 positions agree with TRBD1. V lost 1 base, J lost 0 bases, and 7 bases stayed unmatched. The CDR3 totals 19 residues. Germline V lookup: CDR1 SGHAT, CDR2 FQNNGV.

This sequence joins TRBV10-3 and TRBJ2-3; 10 nucleotides align to TRBD1. Germline assignment: CDR1 ENHRY and CDR2 SYGVKD. This CDR3 comprises 14 residues. Losses at the gene ends were 11 bases for V and 1 base for J; bases not matched to a gene: 6. CDR3 in DNA: TGTGCCGCCTGGGGGACAGGGGGCACAGATACGCAGTATTTT. Translation gives CAAWGTGGTDTQYF.

This chain links TRBV27 with TRBJ1-2; D is possibly TRBD1 (6 bases). V was shortened by 6 bases and J by 4 bases, with 12 bases between the two germline ends. Germline loops: CDR1 MNHEY, CDR2 SMNVEV (reference sequence). The CDR3 is 13 amino acids. This CDR3 is CASRQGRFYGYTF. The CDR3, as DNA: TGTGCCAGCAGACAGGGACGGTTCTATGGCTACACCTTC.

The chain combines TRBV4-1 with TRBJ2-3, with TRBD2 as a possible D gene (5 bases). CDR3 size: 15 residues. Germline V gene sequence: CDR1 MGHRA, CDR2 YSYEKL. Trimming cost V 1 base and J 0 bases, with 8 bases left between them. In nucleotides, the CDR3 is TGCGCCAGCAGCCAAGTAGCGCCTAGCACAGATACGCAGTATTTT. Translation gives CASSQVAPSTDTQYF.

The gene calls are TRBV7-2 and TRBJ1-5; perhaps TRBD1 as D (5 bases). This CDR3 region has 14 residues. Trimming removed 1 base from V and 7 bases from J, with 11 bases in between. Germline V lookup: CDR1 SGHTA, CDR2 FQGNSA. CDR3 region: CASSLVSGNQPQHF. CDR3 in DNA: TGTGCCAGCAGCTTAGTTTCAGGGAACCAGCCCCAGCATTTT.

V is TRBV24-1 and J is TRBJ1-2, with TRBD1 matching 9 bases. CDR1 KGHDR and CDR2 SFDVKD come from the germline V gene. Trimming took 3 bases from V and 6 from J; bases not matched to a gene: 7. CDR3 length: 15 residues. CDR3 in DNA: TGTGCCACCAGTGATGCCACAGGGGGCGCGAATGGCTACACCTTC. This gives the protein CATSDATGGANGYTF.

The rearrangement links TRBV20-1 to TRBJ2-7, with TRBD2 identical over 9 bases. Trimming removed 3 bases from V and 11 bases from J; junction bases left unmatched: 14. Germline assignment: CDR1 DFQATT and CDR2 SNEGSKA (reference sequence). The CDR3 runs 14 residues. Here the CDR3 DNA reads TGCAGTGCTAGTCTCCGGGGGCTAGCGGGGCCCGAGTACTTC. As protein: CSASLRGLAGPEYF.

This sequence joins TRBV5-1 and TRBJ1-4, with TRBD1 identical over 9 bases. CDR1 and CDR2 from the germline V gene are SGHRS and YFSETQ. The CDR3 loop spans 15 amino acids. J lost 9 bases, V lost 4 bases, and 10 bases had no gene match. DNA of the CDR3: TGCGCCAGCAGCACAGGGACAGGGAGGGCCCAAAAACTGTTTTTT. Its protein is CASSTGTGRAQKLFF.

V is TRBV2 and J is TRBJ1-1, with D unresolved. V was pared by 3 bases and J by 4 bases, with 21 bases between. CDR3 size: 17 residues. The germline V gene has CDR1 SNHLY and CDR2 FYNNEI. CDR3 region: CASSDPRPRPLATEAFF. The CDR3 DNA sequence: TGTGCCAGCAGTGACCCCAGGCCTCGACCTTTGGCCACTGAAGCTTTCTTT.

V and J are TRBV6-5 and TRBJ1-2; D is ambiguous. The CDR3 contains 14 residues. Germline CDR1 is MNHEY and CDR2 is SVGAGI. V lost 5 bases and J 6 bases, leaving 16 bases between the germline ends. Here the CDR3 reads CASSPRLNRDGYTF. The CDR3 DNA follows: TGTGCCAGCAGTCCCCGACTGAATCGGGATGGCTACACCTTC.